These 5 T cell receptor beta chains were all obtained from the same sample, sequenced in a study of T cell responses to AZD1222 COVID-19 vaccine (dated by TCRdb to 2020 to 2022). The sample's time point label, in plain terms: about 28 days (+/-7) after the second vaccine dose. Library method: the immunoSEQ multiplex PCR assay. TCRdb carries this immuneACCESS record with in-frame sequences only. Its versions omit some clonotypes, under half of them owing to an unresolved V gene in the studies checked, with the rest unexplained. This sample lists about 180,000 clones; around 94% were detected once. The biggest ten clones account for approximately 1.5% of the sample. The input for sequencing was peripheral blood, taken 28 days after the second AZD1222 dose. The origin of the receptors is an adult who received the AZD1222 COVID-19 vaccine.

This chain connects TRBV7-8 to TRBJ2-7; 13 positions match TRBD2. Germline-derived CDR1 and CDR2 are SGHVS and FQNEAQ. Unmatched junction bases numbered 1, after V lost 4 bases and J lost 1 base. This CDR3 has 15 residues. The CDR3 DNA reads TGTGCCAGCAGCTGGACTAGCGGGAGATCCTACGAGCAGTACTTC. It translates to CASSWTSGRSYEQYF.

V and J are TRBV21-1 and TRBJ1-1; whether TRBD1, the table's D call, matches the DNA was not checked. TRBV21-1 is a pseudogene segment. There are 12 residues in the CDR3. CDR3 nucleotide sequence: TGTGCCAGCAGCAGTGACAGGGGAGAAGCTTTCTTT. Protein sequence: CASSSDRGEAFF.

This chain uses TRBV12-3 or TRBV12-4 with TRBJ1-4; D remains ambiguous. The CDR3 is made up of 13 amino acids. Trimming took 6 bases from V and 5 from J, leaving 10 bases between them. This CDR3 is CASSRRTNEKLFF. The DNA of the CDR3 is TGTGCCAGCAGCCGGAGGACGAATGAAAAACTGTTTTTT.

The chain employs TRBV7-2 and TRBJ2-1; weak D call: TRBD2 (5 bases). V gave up 1 base and J gave up 12 bases, with 16 bases separating them. The length of the CDR3 is 14 residues. From germline, CDR1 is SGHTA and CDR2 FQGNSA. In DNA form, the CDR3 reads TGTGCCAGCAGCTTAGATGTAACGAGGGTTCCGCAGTTCTTC. It translates to CASSLDVTRVPQFF.

V and J are TRBV7-9 and TRBJ2-7; D gene uncertain. The CDR3 totals 13 residues. Trimming left V 5 bases short and J 3 bases short, with 11 bases between. CDR1 and CDR2 (germline): SEHNR, FQNEAQ (reference sequence). In nucleotides, the CDR3 is TGTGCCAGCAGCCTTGACGGCTACTACGAGCAGTACTTC. It yields the protein CASSLDGYYEQYF.